A selection of T cell receptor beta chains follows, all from one sample in a study of blood T cell repertoires in COVID-19. The assay was immunoSEQ multiplex PCR, and TCRdb's table has in-frame clones only and misses some. The sample consists of roughly 280,000 clones, 80% to 90% of them appearing once. The source material was PBMCs or T cells enriched from blood (not recorded which). These receptors originate from a woman aged 18-29 years who had recovered from COVID-19. The CDR3 runs from the conserved cysteine through the conserved F or W. The D gene is left open where the match is weak. Rows give clone size only sometimes, using once, few, many, or a class for an expanded clone.

D,size,V,J,CDR3,DNA
NA,NA,TRBV18,TRBJ2-1,CASSYGTPSSYNEQFF,TGTGCCAGCTCATACGGGACTCCGAGCTCCTACAATGAGCAGTTCTTC
NA,NA,TRBV19,TRBJ2-3,CASSPPGDTQYF,TGTGCCAGTAGCCCCCCGGGAGATACGCAGTATTTT
TRBD1,NA,TRBV7-9,TRBJ1-1,CASRTTGQGNTEAFF,TGTGCCAGCAGAACCACGGGACAGGGTAACACTGAAGCTTTCTTT
NA,NA,TRBV4-1,TRBJ1-6,CASSQGSGESPLHF,TGCGCCAGCAGCCAAGGGTCAGGGGAATCACCCCTCCACTTT
TRBD2,NA,TRBV3-1/TRBV3-2,TRBJ2-1,CASSQEYSGSLDEQFF,TGTGCCAGCAGCCAAGAATACAGCGGGAGCTTGGATGAGCAGTTCTTC
TRBD1,few,TRBV28,TRBJ1-4,CASSVTGTGGEKLFF,TGTGCCAGCAGCGTTACCGGGACAGGGGGTGAAAAACTGTTTTTT
NA,NA,TRBV24-1,TRBJ2-5,CATSDNGLVARETQYF,TGTGCCACCAGTGATAACGGCCTCGTAGCCCGAGAGACCCAGTACTTC
NA,NA,TRBV7-8,TRBJ2-1,CASSLRISAYNEQFF,TGTGCCAGCAGCTTAAGGATTAGCGCGTACAATGAGCAGTTCTTC
TRBD2,NA,TRBV9,TRBJ2-3,CASSVALAGLDTQYF,TGTGCCAGCAGCGTAGCACTAGCGGGCCTAGATACGCAGTATTTT
NA,NA,TRBV5-6,TRBJ1-3,CASSLAYSGNTIYF,TGTGCCAGCAGCTTGGCTTACTCTGGAAACACCATATATTTT
NA,NA,TRBV6-5,TRBJ2-7,CASSSKSGGADEQYF,TGTGCCAGCAGTAGTAAGTCGGGCGGGGCGGACGAGCAGTACTTC
NA,once,TRBV5-1,TRBJ1-1,CASSSSRGTGTEAFF,TGCGCCAGCAGCTCCTCAAGGGGCACGGGCACTGAAGCTTTCTTT
NA,NA,TRBV5-1,TRBJ1-2,CASSLGTGYYGYTF,TGCGCCAGCAGCTTGGGTACAGGGTACTATGGCTACACCTTC
TRBD1,NA,TRBV19,TRBJ1-6,CASRLPGQADGGPLHF,TGTGCCAGTAGGCTCCCCGGACAGGCCGACGGAGGGCCCCTCCACTTT
NA,NA,TRBV5-1,TRBJ2-3,CASSLAAASGTDTQYF,TGCGCCAGCAGCTTGGCAGCGGCCTCGGGGACAGATACGCAGTATTTT
TRBD2,NA,TRBV5-1,TRBJ2-5,CASSLGLAGAGETQYF,TGCGCCAGCAGCTTGGGACTAGCGGGGGCTGGAGAGACCCAGTACTTC
NA,NA,TRBV12-3/TRBV12-4,TRBJ2-7,CASSLDSYYEQYF,TGTGCCAGCAGTTTAGACAGCTATTACGAGCAGTACTTC
TRBD2,few,TRBV6-6,TRBJ2-1,CASSQGLAGGTRHNEQFF,TGTGCCAGCAGTCAGGGACTAGCGGGGGGGACAAGACACAATGAGCAGTTCTTC
NA,NA,TRBV23-1,TRBJ2-7,CASSQCVTRRAYEQYF,TGCGCCAGCAGTCAATGTGTGACTAGACGGGCCTACGAGCAGTACTTC
TRBD2,once,TRBV13,TRBJ2-3,CASSPGGGAADTQYF,TGTGCCAGCAGCCCCGGCGGGGGGGCCGCAGATACGCAGTATTTT
NA,NA,TRBV29-1,TRBJ1-4,CSVGNGEKLFF,TGCAGCGTTGGAAACGGTGAAAAACTGTTTTTT
TRBD1,NA,TRBV6-6,TRBJ1-2,CASSRNSGQDSGGYGYTF,TGTGCCAGCAGTCGTAACTCGGGACAGGACTCAGGAGGCTATGGCTACACCTTC
TRBD1,NA,TRBV5-1,TRBJ2-5,CASRRSGQGETQYF,TGCGCCAGCAGGCGCTCTGGACAGGGAGAGACCCAGTACTTC
NA,NA,TRBV27,TRBJ1-2,CASSLVQGRGYTF,TGTGCCAGCAGTTTAGTACAGGGTCGGGGCTACACCTTC
TRBD2,NA,TRBV5-1,TRBJ2-3,CASSPGTITGDTQYF,TGCGCCAGCAGCCCCGGGACTATAACGGGAGATACGCAGTATTTT
TRBD1,NA,TRBV20-1,TRBJ1-1,CSASDPGQGWGTEAFF,TGCAGTGCTAGTGATCCGGGACAGGGATGGGGCACTGAAGCTTTCTTT
TRBD1,NA,TRBV2,TRBJ2-1,CASSERTGWTEQFF,TGTGCCAGCAGTGAAAGGACAGGGTGGACTGAGCAGTTCTTC
NA,once,TRBV10-2,TRBJ1-2,CASSESGAAMGYTF,TGCGCCAGCAGTGAGAGTGGAGCTGCAATGGGCTACACCTTC
TRBD2,once,TRBV3-1/TRBV3-2,TRBJ2-2,CASSPKILAGHTGELFF,TGTGCCAGCAGCCCAAAAATCCTAGCGGGCCACACCGGGGAGCTGTTTTTT
TRBD1,NA,TRBV2,TRBJ1-2,CASSRDRIYGYTF,TGTGCCAGCAGTCGGGACAGAATCTATGGCTACACCTTC
NA,NA,TRBV28,TRBJ1-5,CASSLTGGGPQHF,TGTGCCAGCAGTTTAACTGGGGGCGGGCCCCAGCATTTT
NA,once,TRBV6-5,TRBJ1-1,CASSYSSRGATEAFF,TGTGCCAGCAGTTACTCGTCCCGGGGGGCCACTGAAGCTTTCTTT
NA,NA,TRBV7-3,TRBJ2-7,CASSDPTSSYEQYF,TGTGCCAGCAGCGACCCGACTAGCTCCTACGAGCAGTACTTC